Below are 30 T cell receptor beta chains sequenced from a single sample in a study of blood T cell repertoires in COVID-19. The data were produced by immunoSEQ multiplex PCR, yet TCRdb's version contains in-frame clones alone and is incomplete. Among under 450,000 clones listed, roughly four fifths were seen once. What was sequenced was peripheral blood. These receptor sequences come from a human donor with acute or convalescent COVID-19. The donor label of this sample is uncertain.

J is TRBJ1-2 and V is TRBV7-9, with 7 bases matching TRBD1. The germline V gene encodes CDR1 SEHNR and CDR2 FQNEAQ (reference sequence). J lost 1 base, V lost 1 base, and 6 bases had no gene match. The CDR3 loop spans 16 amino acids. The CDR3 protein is CASSLGGQHLNYGYTF. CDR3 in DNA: TGTGCCAGCAGCTTAGGGGGACAGCATCTTAACTATGGCTACACCTTC.

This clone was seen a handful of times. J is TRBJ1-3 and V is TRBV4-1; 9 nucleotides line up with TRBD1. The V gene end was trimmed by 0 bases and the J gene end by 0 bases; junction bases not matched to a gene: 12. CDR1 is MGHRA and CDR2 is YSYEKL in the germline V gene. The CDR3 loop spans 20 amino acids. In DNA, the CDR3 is TGCGCCAGCAGCCAAGATTGGGGACAGGGACCTCTCCACTCTGGAAACACCATATATTTT. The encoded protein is CASSQDWGQGPLHSGNTIYF.

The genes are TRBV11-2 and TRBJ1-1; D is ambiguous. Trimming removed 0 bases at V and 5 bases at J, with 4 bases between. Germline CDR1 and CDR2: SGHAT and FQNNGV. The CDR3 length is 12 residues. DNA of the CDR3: TGTGCCAGCAGCTTAGATCGTACTGAAGCTTTCTTT. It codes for CASSLDRTEAFF.

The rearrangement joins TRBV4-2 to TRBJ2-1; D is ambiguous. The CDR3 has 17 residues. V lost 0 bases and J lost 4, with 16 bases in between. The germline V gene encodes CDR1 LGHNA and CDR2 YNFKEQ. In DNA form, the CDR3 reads TGTGCCAGCAGCCAAGATTTGGTGGAGAGCGTTTACAATGAGCAGTTCTTC. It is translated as CASSQDLVESVYNEQFF.

CDR3 sequence: CASSLAGGISGNTIYF. For the CDR3, the DNA is TGTGCCAGCAGCTTGGCGGGGGGAATCTCTGGAAACACCATATATTTT. The rearrangement joins TRBV5-5 to TRBJ1-3; D perhaps matches TRBD1 (5 bases). The CDR3 has 16 amino acids. The V gene lost 0 bases and the J gene lost 0 bases, with 10 bases spanning the gap. Germline V gives CDR1 SGHKS, CDR2 YYEKEE (reference sequence).

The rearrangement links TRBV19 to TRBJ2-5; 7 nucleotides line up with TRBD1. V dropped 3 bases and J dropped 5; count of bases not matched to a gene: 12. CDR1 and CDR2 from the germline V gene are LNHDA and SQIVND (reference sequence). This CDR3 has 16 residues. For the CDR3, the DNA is TGTGCCAGTAGTATGCAGTCAGGGGGTCTGAGGGAGACCCAGTACTTC. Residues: CASSMQSGGLRETQYF.

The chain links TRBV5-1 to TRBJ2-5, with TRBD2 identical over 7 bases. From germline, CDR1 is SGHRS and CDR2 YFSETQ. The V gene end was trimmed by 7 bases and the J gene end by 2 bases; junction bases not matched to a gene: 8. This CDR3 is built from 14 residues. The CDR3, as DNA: TGCGCCAGCGGTGTCGGGGGGTTACAAGAGACCCAGTACTTC. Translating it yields CASGVGGLQETQYF.

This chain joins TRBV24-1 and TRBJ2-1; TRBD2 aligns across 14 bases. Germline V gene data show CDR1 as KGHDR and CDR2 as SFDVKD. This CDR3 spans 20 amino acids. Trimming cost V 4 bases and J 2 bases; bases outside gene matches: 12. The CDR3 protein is CATSERGTSGRPTPYNEQFF. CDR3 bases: TGTGCCACCAGTGAGAGAGGGACTAGCGGGAGACCGACCCCCTACAATGAGCAGTTCTTC.

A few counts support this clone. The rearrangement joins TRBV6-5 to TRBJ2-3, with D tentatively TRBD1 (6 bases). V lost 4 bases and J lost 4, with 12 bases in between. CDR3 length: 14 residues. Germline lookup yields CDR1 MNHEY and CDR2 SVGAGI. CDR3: CASSWGPGADTQYF. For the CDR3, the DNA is TGTGCCAGCAGTTGGGGGCCCGGAGCAGATACGCAGTATTTT.

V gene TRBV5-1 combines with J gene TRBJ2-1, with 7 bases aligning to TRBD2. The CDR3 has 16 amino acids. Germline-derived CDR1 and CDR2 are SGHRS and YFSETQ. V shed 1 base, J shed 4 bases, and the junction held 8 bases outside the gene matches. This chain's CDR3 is CASSLPGLADYNEQFF. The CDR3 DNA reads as TGCGCCAGCAGCTTGCCCGGGCTAGCGGATTACAATGAGCAGTTCTTC.

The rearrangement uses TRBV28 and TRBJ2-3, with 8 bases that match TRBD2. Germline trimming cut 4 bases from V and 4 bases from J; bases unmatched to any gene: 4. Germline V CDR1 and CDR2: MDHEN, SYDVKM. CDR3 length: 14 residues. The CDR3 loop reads CASSSRAGADTQYF. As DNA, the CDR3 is TGTGCCAGCAGTTCTAGAGCGGGGGCAGATACGCAGTATTTT.

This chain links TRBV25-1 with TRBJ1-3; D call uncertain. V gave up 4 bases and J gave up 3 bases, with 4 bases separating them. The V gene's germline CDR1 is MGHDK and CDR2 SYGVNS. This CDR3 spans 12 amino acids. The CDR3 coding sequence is TGTGCCAGCAGTGTCAGTGGAAACACCATATATTTT. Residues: CASSVSGNTIYF.

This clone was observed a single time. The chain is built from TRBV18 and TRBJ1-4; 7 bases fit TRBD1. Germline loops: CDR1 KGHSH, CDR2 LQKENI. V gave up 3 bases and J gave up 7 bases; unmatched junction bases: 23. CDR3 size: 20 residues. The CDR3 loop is CASSPPLRQGILGAAEKLFF. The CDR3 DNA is TGTGCCAGCTCACCGCCGTTACGACAGGGAATTTTGGGCGCAGCTGAAAAACTGTTTTTT. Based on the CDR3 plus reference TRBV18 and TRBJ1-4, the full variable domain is NAGVMQNPRHLVRRRGQEARLRCSPMKGHSHVYWYRQLPEEGLKFMVYLQKENIIDESGMPKERFSAEFPKEGPSILRIQQVVRGDSAAYFCASSPPLRQGILGAAEKLFFGSGTQLSVL.

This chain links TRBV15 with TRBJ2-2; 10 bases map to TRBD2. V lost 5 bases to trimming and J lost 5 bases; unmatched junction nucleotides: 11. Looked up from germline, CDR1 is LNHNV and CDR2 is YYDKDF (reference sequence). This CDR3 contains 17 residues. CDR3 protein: CATSQALAGGRTGELFF. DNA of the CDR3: TGTGCCACCAGCCAGGCTTTAGCGGGGGGTCGAACCGGGGAGCTGTTTTTT.

The CDR3 is CASRGQGNSPLHF. CDR3 bases: TGTGCCAGCAGGGGACAGGGAAATTCACCCCTCCACTTT. This chain connects TRBV6-5 to TRBJ1-6; 9 bases line up with TRBD1. V lost 6 bases, J lost 7 bases, and 1 base stayed unmatched. The CDR3 totals 13 residues. From germline, CDR1 is MNHEY and CDR2 SVGAGI.

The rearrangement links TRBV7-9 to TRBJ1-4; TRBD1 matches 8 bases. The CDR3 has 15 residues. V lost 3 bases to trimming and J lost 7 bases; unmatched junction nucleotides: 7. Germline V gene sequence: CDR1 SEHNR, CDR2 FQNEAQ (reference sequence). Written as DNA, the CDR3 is TGTGCCAGCAGCTTTCAGCGGGACAGGAGTGAAAAACTGTTTTTT. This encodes CASSFQRDRSEKLFF.

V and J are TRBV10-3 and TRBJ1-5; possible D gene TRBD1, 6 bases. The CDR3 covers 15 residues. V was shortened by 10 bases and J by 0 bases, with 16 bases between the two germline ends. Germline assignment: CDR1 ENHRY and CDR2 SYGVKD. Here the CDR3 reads CATSTGSDSNQPQHF. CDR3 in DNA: TGTGCCACCTCCACAGGGTCGGATAGCAATCAGCCCCAGCATTTT.

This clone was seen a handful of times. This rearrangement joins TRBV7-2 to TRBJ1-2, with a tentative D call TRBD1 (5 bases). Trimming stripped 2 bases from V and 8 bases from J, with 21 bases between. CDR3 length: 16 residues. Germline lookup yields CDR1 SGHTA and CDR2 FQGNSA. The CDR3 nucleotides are TGTGCCAGCAGCTTACGGTTTAGGGGATATTCTAAGGGCTACACCTTC. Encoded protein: CASSLRFRGYSKGYTF.

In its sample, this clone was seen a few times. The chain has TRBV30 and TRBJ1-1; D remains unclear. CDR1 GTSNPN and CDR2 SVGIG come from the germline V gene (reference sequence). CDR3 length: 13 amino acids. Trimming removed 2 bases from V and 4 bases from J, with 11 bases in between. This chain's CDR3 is CAWSWRARTEAFF. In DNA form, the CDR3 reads TGTGCCTGGAGTTGGAGGGCGCGCACTGAAGCTTTCTTT. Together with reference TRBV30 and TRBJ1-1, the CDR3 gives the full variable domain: SQTIHQWPATLVQPVGSPLSLECTVEGTSNPNLYWYRQAAGRGLQLLFYSVGIGQISSEVPQNLSASRPQDRQFILSSKKLLLSDSGFYLCAWSWRARTEAFFGQGTRLTVV.

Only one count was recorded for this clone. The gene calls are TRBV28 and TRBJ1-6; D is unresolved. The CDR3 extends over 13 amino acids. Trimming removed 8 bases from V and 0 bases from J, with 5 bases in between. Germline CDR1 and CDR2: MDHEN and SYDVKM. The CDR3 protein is CASLSSYNSPLHF. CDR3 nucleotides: TGTGCCAGCCTAAGCTCCTATAATTCACCCCTCCACTTT. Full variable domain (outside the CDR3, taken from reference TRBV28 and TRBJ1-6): DVKVTQSSRYLVKRTGEKVFLECVQDMDHENMFWYRQDPGLGLRLIYFSYDVKMKEKGDIPEGYSVSREKKERFSLILESASTNQTSMYLCASLSSYNSPLHFGNGTRLTVT.

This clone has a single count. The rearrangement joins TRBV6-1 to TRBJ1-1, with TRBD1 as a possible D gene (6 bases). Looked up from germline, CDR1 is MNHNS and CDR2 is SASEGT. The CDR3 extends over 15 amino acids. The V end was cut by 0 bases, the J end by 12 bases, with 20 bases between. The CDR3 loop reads CASSEAPLRGGSTFF. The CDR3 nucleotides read TGTGCCAGCAGTGAAGCCCCGCTTAGGGGGGGGTCGACTTTCTTT.

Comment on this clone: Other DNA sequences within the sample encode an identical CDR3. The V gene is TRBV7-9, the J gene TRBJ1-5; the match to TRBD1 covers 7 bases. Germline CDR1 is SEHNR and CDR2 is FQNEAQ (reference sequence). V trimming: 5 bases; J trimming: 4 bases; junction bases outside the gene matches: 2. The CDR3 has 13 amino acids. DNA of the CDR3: TGTGCCAGCAGCCGACAGGGTAATCAGCCCCAGCATTTT. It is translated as CASSRQGNQPQHF.

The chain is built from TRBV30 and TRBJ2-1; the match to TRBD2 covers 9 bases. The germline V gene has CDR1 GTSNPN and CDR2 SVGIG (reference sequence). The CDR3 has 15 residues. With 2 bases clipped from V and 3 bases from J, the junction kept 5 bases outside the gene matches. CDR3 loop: CAWSPGLAYYNEQFF. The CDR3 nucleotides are TGTGCCTGGAGTCCAGGACTAGCGTACTACAATGAGCAGTTCTTC.

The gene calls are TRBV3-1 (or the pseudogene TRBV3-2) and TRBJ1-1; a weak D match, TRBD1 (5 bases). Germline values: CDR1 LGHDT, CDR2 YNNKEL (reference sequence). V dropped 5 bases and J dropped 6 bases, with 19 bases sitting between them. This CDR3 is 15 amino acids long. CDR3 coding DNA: TGTGCCAGCAGCACACCAGGGTATCGCGAGGCTGAAGCTTTCTTT. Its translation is CASSTPGYREAEAFF.

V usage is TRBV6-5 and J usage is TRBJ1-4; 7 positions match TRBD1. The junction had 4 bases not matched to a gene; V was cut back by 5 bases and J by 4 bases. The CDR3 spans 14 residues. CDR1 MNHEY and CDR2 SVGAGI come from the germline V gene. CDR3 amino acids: CASSPDRSNEKLFF. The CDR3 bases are TGTGCCAGCAGTCCGGACAGGAGTAATGAAAAACTGTTTTTT.

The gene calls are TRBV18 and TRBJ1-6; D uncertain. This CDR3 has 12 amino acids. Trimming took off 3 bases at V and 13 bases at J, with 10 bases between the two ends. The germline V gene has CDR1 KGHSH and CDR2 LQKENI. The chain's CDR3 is CASSPEPGPLHF. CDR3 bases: TGTGCCAGCTCACCGGAACCCGGGCCCCTCCACTTT.

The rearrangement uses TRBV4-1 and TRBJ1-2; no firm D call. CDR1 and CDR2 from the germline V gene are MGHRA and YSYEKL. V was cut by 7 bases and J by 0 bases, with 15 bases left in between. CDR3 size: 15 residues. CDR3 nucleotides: TGCGCCAGCACCTTCGAGAACCCCTCTAACTATGGCTACACCTTC. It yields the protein CASTFENPSNYGYTF.

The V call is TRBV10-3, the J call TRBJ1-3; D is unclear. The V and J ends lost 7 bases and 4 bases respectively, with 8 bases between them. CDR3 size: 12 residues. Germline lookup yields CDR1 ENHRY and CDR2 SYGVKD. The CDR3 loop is CAITSEGNTIYF. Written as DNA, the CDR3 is TGTGCCATCACGAGTGAGGGAAACACCATATATTTT.

The CDR3 is CSADTAGYTF. In DNA form, the CDR3 reads TGCAGTGCTGACACGGCCGGCTACACCTTC. The chain combines TRBV20-1 with TRBJ1-2; D not resolved. Germline V gene sequence: CDR1 DFQATT, CDR2 SNEGSKA (reference sequence). This CDR3 comprises 10 residues. Trimming removed 5 bases from V and 8 bases from J, with 9 bases in between.

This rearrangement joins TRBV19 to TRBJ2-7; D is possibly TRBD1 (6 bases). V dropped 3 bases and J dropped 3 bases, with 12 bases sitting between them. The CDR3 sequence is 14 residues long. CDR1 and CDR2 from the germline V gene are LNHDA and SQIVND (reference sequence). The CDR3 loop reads CASSMSDRHYEQYF. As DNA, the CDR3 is TGTGCCAGTAGTATGTCGGACAGACACTACGAGCAGTACTTC.